The entry below gives a single T cell receptor (beta chain) sequence along with its context. Its target is not known. These data are taken from a study of OX40 agonist ivuxolimab in advanced cancers. The overall study: The study gave patients intravenous ivuxolimab at 0.01 to 10 mg/kg every 2 weeks. Mean age about 60 years, range about 20 to 85; approximately 80% male. Three patients, one with hepatocellular carcinoma and two with cutaneous melanoma, responded partially.

The protocol was immunoSEQ multiplex PCR, while the TCRdb copy is restricted to in-frame clones and leaves out a portion. The sample has 65,000 to 95,000 clones; 80% to 90% are singletons. Whole-study results and caveats: Relative to CD4+ cells, CD8+ T cells on average had more expanded clones.

Trimming cost V 7 bases and J 4 bases, with 17 bases left between them. There are 15 residues in the CDR3. Germline V gene lookup returns CDR1 SGHNT and CDR2 YYREEE (reference sequence). Sample: CD4+ or CD8+ T cells sorted from blood, taken in a trial of the OX40 agonist ivuxolimab. The chain carries TRBV5-4 and TRBJ2-2, with D possibly TRBD2 on 6 matching bases. This TCR was recovered from an adult with an advanced solid tumor such as melanoma, head and neck, liver or kidney cancer. The CDR3 is CASSPGRIFTGELFF. DNA for the CDR3: TGTGCCAGCTCCCCGGGGAGGATTTTCACCGGGGAGCTGTTTTTT.